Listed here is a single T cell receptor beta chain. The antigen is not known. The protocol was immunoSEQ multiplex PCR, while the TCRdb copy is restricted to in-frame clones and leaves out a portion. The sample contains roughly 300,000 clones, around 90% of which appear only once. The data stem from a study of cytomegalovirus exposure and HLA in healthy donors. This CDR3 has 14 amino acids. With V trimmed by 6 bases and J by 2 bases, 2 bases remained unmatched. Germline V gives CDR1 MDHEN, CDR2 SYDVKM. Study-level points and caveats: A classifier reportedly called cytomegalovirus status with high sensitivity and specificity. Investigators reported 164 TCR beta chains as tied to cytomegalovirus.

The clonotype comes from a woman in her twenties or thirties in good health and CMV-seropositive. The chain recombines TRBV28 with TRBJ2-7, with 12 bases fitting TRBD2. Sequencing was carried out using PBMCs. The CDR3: CASSLAGGPYEQYF. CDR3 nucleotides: TGTGCCAGCAGCCTAGCGGGAGGGCCCTACGAGCAGTACTTC.